The clone carrying this T cell receptor beta chain was seen a handful of times. Its specificity is not known. As the method for making TCR beta libraries, quantitative 5'-RACE with molecular barcodes was used. TCRdb processed the 5' RACE reads anew with MiXCR; each CDR3 protein has one entry. The sample shows 470,000 or so distinct CDR3 sequences, 25% to 30% of them seen only once. With 5 bases removed from V and 8 bases from J, the gap between germline ends came to 15 bases. The germline CDR1 and CDR2 sequences are DFQATT and SNEGSKA (reference sequence). The CDR3 length is 13 residues. The sample comes from a study of CD8 T cells in ankylosing spondylitis. Findings and caveats of the study: A TCR beta motif made of several highly homologous variants seemed typical of ankylosing spondylitis blood. Earlier work had already found some motif variants in reactive arthritis synovial fluid and blood.

The TCR sequence derives from a male donor with ankylosing spondylitis. V is TRBV20-1 and J is TRBJ1-4, with D possibly matching TRBD1 (5 bases). Sequenced sample: blood, either unsorted or a sorted T cell fraction (not recorded which). This CDR3 is CSAGGGRWEKLFF. CDR3 nucleotides: TGCAGTGCTGGGGGGGGACGCTGGGAAAAACTGTTTTTT.